Each of the 23 T cell receptor beta chains below was sequenced from the same sample in a study of lymphopenia after photon versus proton radiotherapy (dated by TCRdb to the late 2010s). Library method: the immunoSEQ multiplex PCR assay. The table was pulled from immuneACCESS by TCRdb, which kept in-frame rearrangements only. Such tables lose some clones; where checked, under half of the loss comes from unresolved V genes, and the rest has no known cause. For this sample the table gives over 50,000 clones, of which approximately 86% were detected only once. In total, the top ten clones hold approximately 2.2% of the sample. Material: peripheral blood, obtained from a patient treated with photon-based radiotherapy. Receptors originate from a man aged 40-49 years with gastric cancer.

The table lists this clone with a few counts. The rearrangement uses TRBV11-2 and TRBJ1-1; 8 nucleotides agree with TRBD1. Germline V CDR1 and CDR2: SGHAT, FQNNGV. V gave up 2 bases and J gave up 11 bases; unmatched junction bases: 7. The CDR3 sequence is 13 residues long. Written as DNA, the CDR3 is TGTGCCAGCAGCTTATCAGGGGGCCAGGACGCTTTCTTT. Protein: CASSLSGGQDAFF.

This clone was found once. The genes are TRBV4-2 and TRBJ2-5, with D unclear. TRBJ2-7 matches the DNA end more closely, so the J call is doubtful. The length of the CDR3 is 12 residues. Germline V CDR1 and CDR2: LGHNA, YNFKEQ. This CDR3 is CASSQDVHEQYF. The DNA for the CDR3 is TGTGCCAGCAGCCAAGATGTCCACGAGCAGTACTTC.

About this clone itself: The sample has other DNA sequences that encode this CDR3 too. The rearrangement joins TRBV30 to TRBJ1-1; no reliable D call. The CDR3 is 13 residues long. Germline assignment: CDR1 GTSNPN and CDR2 SVGIG (reference sequence). V lost 0 bases and J lost 2, with 7 bases in between. The CDR3 spells CAWSVRGNTEAFF. In DNA form, the CDR3 reads TGTGCCTGGAGTGTACGGGGTAACACTGAAGCTTTCTTT.

V gene TRBV30 combines with J gene TRBJ2-7, with 9 bases lining up with TRBD1. Germline V CDR1 and CDR2: GTSNPN, SVGIG (reference sequence). The CDR3 has 14 amino acids. Here the CDR3 DNA reads TGTGCGTCCATCTCCGGGACAGGGATAGGCGAGCAGTACTTC. It encodes CASISGTGIGEQYF.

This rearrangement joins TRBV7-3 to TRBJ1-5, with a tentative D call TRBD1 (6 bases). The germline CDR1 and CDR2 sequences are SGHTA and FQGTGA. V lost 8 bases and J 2 bases, leaving 16 bases between the germline ends. This CDR3 contains 15 residues. CDR3 protein: CASPHTGKGNQPQHF. The CDR3 bases are TGTGCCAGCCCTCACACAGGGAAGGGCAATCAGCCCCAGCATTTT.

This chain uses TRBV19 with TRBJ1-3; D may be TRBD1 (6 bases). Germline assignment: CDR1 LNHDA and CDR2 SQIVND (reference sequence). V was trimmed by 3 bases and J by 1 base, leaving 7 bases between them. The CDR3 consists of 14 residues. The CDR3 nucleotides read TGTGCCAGTAGTATGCAGGGGTCTGGAAACACCATATATTTT. Translated: CASSMQGSGNTIYF.

This clone was observed a handful of times. This chain joins TRBV10-1 and TRBJ1-2; perhaps TRBD1 as D (6 bases). Germline V gene sequence: CDR1 WNHNN, CDR2 SYGVQD (reference sequence). The V gene lost 8 bases and the J gene lost 8 bases, with 6 bases spanning the gap. CDR3 length: 9 amino acids. CDR3 loop: CASQGGYTF. DNA for the CDR3: TGCGCCAGCCAGGGGGGCTACACCTTC.

J is TRBJ2-2 and V is TRBV6-5, with D tentatively TRBD1 (6 bases). Germline values: CDR1 MNHEY, CDR2 SVGAGI. Trimming shortened V by 6 bases and J by 3 bases, and 11 bases separated the two germline ends. This CDR3 has 14 amino acids. CDR3 sequence (DNA): TGTGCCAGCAGCCGGACAGATTACACCGGGGAGCTGTTTTTT. As protein: CASSRTDYTGELFF.

The chain has TRBV6-5 and TRBJ2-3, with 11 bases aligning to TRBD2. V lost 10 bases, J lost 3 bases, and 9 bases stayed unmatched. The CDR3 consists of 15 residues. Germline CDR1 reads MNHEY; CDR2 reads SVGAGI. The CDR3 nucleotides are TGTGCCACCCAAACTAGCGGGGGACGGACAGATACGCAGTATTTT. This sequence encodes CATQTSGGRTDTQYF.

The chain has TRBV5-4 and TRBJ1-2; D is unresolved. Germline CDR1 SGHNT, CDR2 YYREEE (reference sequence). This CDR3 is built from 14 residues. Trimming stripped 0 bases from V and 4 bases from J, with 10 bases between. Here the CDR3 reads CASSLGQAGYGYTF. As DNA, the CDR3 is TGTGCCAGCAGCTTGGGGCAGGCCGGCTATGGCTACACCTTC. Based on the CDR3 plus reference TRBV5-4 and TRBJ1-2, the full variable domain is ETGVTQSPTHLIKTRGQQVTLRCSSQSGHNTVSWYQQALGQGPQFIFQYYREEENGRGNFPPRFSGLQFPNYSSELNVNALELDDSALYLCASSLGQAGYGYTFGSGTRLTVV.

V gene TRBV12-5 combines with J gene TRBJ2-7, with D tentatively TRBD1 (5 bases). CDR3 length: 15 amino acids. Per the germline V gene, CDR1 is LGHNT and CDR2 is FRNRAP. Trimming took 1 base from V and 2 from J, leaving 12 bases between them. CDR3 amino acids: CASGLEGQGPYEQYF. In nucleotides, the CDR3 is TGTGCTAGTGGTTTGGAGGGGCAAGGGCCCTACGAGCAGTACTTC.

This chain links TRBV6-5 with TRBJ1-2; 9 nucleotides agree with TRBD1. CDR1 is MNHEY, CDR2 SVGAGI, per germline. The CDR3 loop spans 15 amino acids. V lost 6 bases to trimming and J lost 2 bases; unmatched junction nucleotides: 7. The CDR3 reads CASSPGQGGNYGYTF. The CDR3 nucleotides are TGTGCCAGCAGCCCGGGACAGGGAGGCAACTATGGCTACACCTTC.

This chain uses TRBV7-3 with TRBJ2-2; 7 bases align to TRBD2. The CDR3 runs 16 residues. V was pared by 5 bases and J by 4 bases, with 10 bases of the junction left unmatched. Germline loops: CDR1 SGHTA, CDR2 FQGTGA. The CDR3 nucleotides read TGTGCCAGCAGCCCGACTAGCCTCTACATCACCGGGGAGCTGTTTTTT. Translating it yields CASSPTSLYITGELFF.

The chain carries TRBV7-8 and TRBJ2-3; D is possibly TRBD2 (7 bases). This CDR3 region has 16 residues. CDR1 and CDR2 (germline): SGHVS, FQNEAQ. V was cut by 5 bases and J by 0 bases, with 15 bases left in between. CDR3 DNA sequence: TGTGCCAGCAGCCCGCGGGGGCGGGGTAGCACAGATACGCAGTATTTT. Amino acid sequence: CASSPRGRGSTDTQYF.

V gene TRBV15 combines with J gene TRBJ1-1; D unresolved. The CDR3 is made up of 16 amino acids. In germline, CDR1 is LNHNV, CDR2 YYDKDF (reference sequence). The ends were cut back, 0 bases at V and 0 bases at J, with 11 bases in the middle. CDR3 bases: TGTGCCACCAGCAGAGATCGAGATAGACTGAACACTGAAGCTTTCTTT. Translated: CATSRDRDRLNTEAFF.

The rearrangement joins TRBV7-2 to TRBJ1-1; no clear D gene. This CDR3 region has 14 residues. The V and J ends lost 5 bases and 1 base respectively, with 11 bases between them. Per germline, CDR1 SGHTA and CDR2 FQGNSA. The CDR3 reads CASSPRRSNTEAFF. DNA for the CDR3: TGTGCCAGCAGCCCGCGGAGATCGAACACTGAAGCTTTCTTT.

The CDR3 sequence is CASSLKGRSTEAFF. In DNA form, the CDR3 reads TGTGCCAGCTCACTTAAGGGTAGGTCCACTGAAGCTTTCTTT. The chain employs TRBV18 and TRBJ1-1; D gene ambiguous. The CDR3 extends over 14 amino acids. Per germline, CDR1 KGHSH and CDR2 LQKENI. Between the trimmed V and J ends, which lost 4 bases and 4 bases, there was a span of 13 bases.

The V and J genes are TRBV7-8 and TRBJ2-1; 10 bases match TRBD1. The germline gives CDR1 SGHVS, CDR2 FQNEAQ. The CDR3 sequence is 14 residues long. The J segment lost 6 bases and the V segment lost 1 base, leaving 0 bases of the junction unmatched. CDR3 DNA: TGTGCCAGCAGCTTAGGGACAGGGGGCAATGAGCAGTTCTTC. Protein sequence: CASSLGTGGNEQFF.

V is TRBV7-9 and J is TRBJ2-1; perhaps TRBD1 as D (6 bases). The CDR3 is made up of 16 amino acids. Looked up from germline, CDR1 is SEHNR and CDR2 is FQNEAQ (reference sequence). Trimming shortened V by 3 bases and J by 1 base, and 13 bases separated the two germline ends. CDR3 DNA: TGTGCCAGCAGCTTGTTCCAGGGGTTTTCCTACAATGAGCAGTTCTTC. Translation gives CASSLFQGFSYNEQFF.

The chain combines TRBV18 with TRBJ1-5; a possible D gene is TRBD1 (6 bases). V lost 2 bases, J lost 7 bases, and 12 bases lay in between. The CDR3 spans 14 residues. CDR1 is KGHSH and CDR2 is LQKENI in the germline V gene. The DNA for the CDR3 is TGTGCCAGCTCACCATCGGGGGCTAGCCAGCCCCAGCATTTT. It translates to CASSPSGASQPQHF.

This rearrangement joins TRBV6-5 to TRBJ1-1; D uncertain. The germline V and J ends were trimmed by 2 bases and 2 bases, with 6 bases remaining between them. Germline loops: CDR1 MNHEY, CDR2 SVGAGI. This CDR3 has 13 residues. The CDR3 sequence is CASSYRGNTEAFF. CDR3 sequence (DNA): TGTGCCAGCAGTTACCGGGGAAACACTGAAGCTTTCTTT.

Note on this clone: The sample holds other DNA sequences that translate to the same CDR3. The chain joins TRBV5-1 to TRBJ2-3; 7 positions agree with TRBD2. Per the germline V gene, CDR1 is SGHRS and CDR2 is YFSETQ. The V segment lost 5 bases and the J segment 1 base; nucleotides outside the gene matches: 7. The CDR3 consists of 15 residues. The CDR3 spells CASSLRGVGTDTQYF. In DNA form, the CDR3 reads TGCGCCAGCAGTCTCCGGGGGGTTGGCACAGATACGCAGTATTTT.

The chain joins TRBV30 to TRBJ1-2; D ambiguous. Trimming left V 8 bases short and J 2 bases short, with 9 bases between. The CDR3 is made up of 11 amino acids. Germline loops: CDR1 GTSNPN, CDR2 SVGIG (reference sequence). For the CDR3, the DNA is TGTGCCGCCGACACGAACTATGGCTACACCTTC. Protein sequence: CAADTNYGYTF.